A selection of T cell receptor beta chains follows, all from one sample in a study of T cell repertoires in cytomegalovirus infection. TCRdb reanalysed the reads using MiXCR and keeps one entry per CDR3 protein. The data hold around 99,000 distinct CDR3 sequences, with around 28% observed a single time. These receptors lack a known antigen. This sample comprised CD8+ T cells from cultured PBMCs, obtained from culture after CMV antigen stimulation. All receptors come from a human donor in good health (CMV status not recorded). Some clones in this sample may be carry-over from other donors' samples. Each CDR3 is given with its conserved first and last residue. The order of the fields is J gene, V gene, CDR3 length, CDR3 protein.

J gene: TRBJ2-1
V gene: TRBV28
CDR3 length: 18
CDR3 protein: CASSLAFGGGLSYNEQFF

J gene: TRBJ2-1
V gene: TRBV9
CDR3 length: 13
CDR3 protein: CASSPWSYNEQFF

J gene: TRBJ2-7
V gene: TRBV7-6
CDR3 length: 16
CDR3 protein: CASSLEVGLSSYEQYF

J gene: TRBJ2-2
V gene: TRBV5-1
CDR3 length: 16
CDR3 protein: CASSGTGTGVTGELFF

J gene: TRBJ2-2
V gene: TRBV12-3/TRBV12-4
CDR3 length: 16
CDR3 protein: CASSSWVTTNTGELFF

J gene: TRBJ2-1
V gene: TRBV4-1
CDR3 length: 15
CDR3 protein: CASSRAGGPFDEQFF

J gene: TRBJ2-7
V gene: TRBV28
CDR3 length: 14
CDR3 protein: CASSPVGVSYEQYF

J gene: TRBJ2-2
V gene: TRBV6-5
CDR3 length: 15
CDR3 protein: CASSYSGDGTGELFF

J gene: TRBJ1-2
V gene: TRBV12-3/TRBV12-4
CDR3 length: 15
CDR3 protein: CASSIETGGNYGYTF

J gene: TRBJ1-5
V gene: TRBV4-1
CDR3 length: 16
CDR3 protein: CASSQDWGDGNQPQHF

J gene: TRBJ2-7
V gene: TRBV7-9
CDR3 length: 12
CDR3 protein: CASSLFMDEQYF

J gene: TRBJ2-5
V gene: TRBV6-5
CDR3 length: 14
CDR3 protein: CASSYLRGGETQYF

J gene: TRBJ2-7
V gene: TRBV6-5
CDR3 length: 13
CDR3 protein: CASSYSVNAEQYF

J gene: TRBJ2-7
V gene: TRBV7-8
CDR3 length: 15
CDR3 protein: CASSLRDRGPNEQYF

J gene: TRBJ2-3
V gene: TRBV9
CDR3 length: 16
CDR3 protein: CASSAAAGGGADTQYF

J gene: TRBJ2-5
V gene: TRBV4-1
CDR3 length: 14
CDR3 protein: CASSQERGSETQYF

J gene: TRBJ2-4
V gene: TRBV7-6
CDR3 length: 13
CDR3 protein: CASSLAPGQDQYF

J gene: TRBJ2-3
V gene: TRBV20-1
CDR3 length: 14
CDR3 protein: CSAEEGVWTDTQYF

J gene: TRBJ2-3
V gene: TRBV12-3/TRBV12-4
CDR3 length: 14
CDR3 protein: CASSRGVATDTQYF

J gene: TRBJ2-1
V gene: TRBV11-2
CDR3 length: 15
CDR3 protein: CASSSQRGFYNEQFF

J gene: TRBJ2-3
V gene: TRBV7-6
CDR3 length: 13
CDR3 protein: CASSLRLADTQYF

J gene: TRBJ1-3
V gene: TRBV12-3/TRBV12-4
CDR3 length: 15
CDR3 protein: CASRPGTVSGNTIYF

J gene: TRBJ1-1
V gene: TRBV7-9
CDR3 length: 12
CDR3 protein: CASSLVATEAFF